The rows below give T cell receptor beta chains drawn from one sample of a study of T cells in Graves' hyperthyroidism and ophthalmopathy. TCRdb ran MiXCR on the multiplex PCR reads and lists one entry per CDR3 protein. This repertoire shows a few hundred thousand distinct CDR3 sequences, roughly 21% found once; its top ten account for around 48%. Source material: blood. Source of these receptors: a woman aged 45-65 years with Graves' hyperthyroidism. Both conserved end residues are part of each CDR3. Each record gives: CDR3 DNA, CDR3 protein, D gene, J gene, clone size, V gene. D genes are given only for firm matches. Size is omitted from some rows. Given values are once, few, many or a class for expanded clones.

DNA: TGCAGTGCTAAGCCAGGTAGCTCCTACGAGCAGTACTTC
CDR3: CSAKPGSSYEQYF
D: -
J: TRBJ2-7
size: many
V: TRBV20-1

DNA: TGTGCCAGCAGTTTGGAGAGCCCCTACGAGCAGTACTTC
CDR3: CASSLESPYEQYF
D: -
J: TRBJ2-7
size: -
V: TRBV12-3/TRBV12-4

DNA: TGTGCCAGCAGCTTAGCGCGGCTAGCGGGTGAGCAGTTCTTC
CDR3: CASSLARLAGEQFF
D: TRBD2
J: TRBJ2-1
size: -
V: TRBV7-2

DNA: TGTGCCAGCAGCCAGGGTCTAGCGGGGGGCCGAAATGAGCAGTTCTTC
CDR3: CASSQGLAGGRNEQFF
D: TRBD2
J: TRBJ2-1
size: many
V: TRBV11-2

DNA: TGTGCCAGTGTTCCTTGGGACAGGAACACTGAAGCTTTCTTT
CDR3: CASVPWDRNTEAFF
D: TRBD1
J: TRBJ1-1
size: -
V: TRBV6-1

DNA: TGTGCCAGCAGTTACTCGGACGGGTCCTACGAGCAGTACTTC
CDR3: CASSYSDGSYEQYF
D: -
J: TRBJ2-7
size: -
V: TRBV6-6

DNA: TGTGCCAGCAGCGTAGCTTTGGGGGGGGGTGGCTACACCTTC
CDR3: CASSVALGGGGYTF
D: -
J: TRBJ1-2
size: few
V: TRBV9

DNA: TGTGCCAGCAGTTCCACGTCAGCGGGCCCCACAGATACGCAGTATTTT
CDR3: CASSSTSAGPTDTQYF
D: -
J: TRBJ2-3
size: many
V: TRBV6-2/TRBV6-3

DNA: TGTGCCAGCAGGATCGGGACAGGGAGCTACGAGCAGTACTTC
CDR3: CASRIGTGSYEQYF
D: TRBD1
J: TRBJ2-7
size: few
V: TRBV12-3/TRBV12-4

DNA: TGTGCCAGCAGTGACTCGCCAGGCCTGAACACTGAAGCTTTCTTT
CDR3: CASSDSPGLNTEAFF
D: -
J: TRBJ1-1
size: many
V: TRBV6-1

DNA: TGCAGTGCCCCATTGGAGGGACAGGGAAGCGAGCAGTACTTC
CDR3: CSAPLEGQGSEQYF
D: TRBD1
J: TRBJ2-7
size: many
V: TRBV20-1

DNA: TGTGCCAGCAGCCCCCGGCCTGACGGGGAGCTGTTTTTT
CDR3: CASSPRPDGELFF
D: -
J: TRBJ2-2
size: few
V: TRBV7-6

DNA: TGTGCCAGCAGCCAAAGAGGAACTAGCGGGAGCACAGATACGCAGTATTTT
CDR3: CASSQRGTSGSTDTQYF
D: TRBD2
J: TRBJ2-3
size: few
V: TRBV4-2

DNA: TGTGCCAGCAGCGAAAGGTGGTCAGGTTACACTGAAGCTTTCTTT
CDR3: CASSERWSGYTEAFF
D: -
J: TRBJ1-1
size: few
V: TRBV16

DNA: TGTGCCAGCAGTCGGAGGGCCGACGTGGATACGCAGTATTTT
CDR3: CASSRRADVDTQYF
D: -
J: TRBJ2-3
size: many
V: TRBV28

DNA: TGTGCCAGCAGTCGTAGGGGACAGGGGTTCACAGATACGCAGTATTTT
CDR3: CASSRRGQGFTDTQYF
D: TRBD1
J: TRBJ2-3
size: -
V: TRBV28

DNA: TGTGCCTGGAGTCTAAACACTGAAGCTTTCTTT
CDR3: CAWSLNTEAFF
D: -
J: TRBJ1-1
size: many
V: TRBV30

DNA: TGCGCCAGCAGCTTGAACCGGCCTTACGAGCAGTACTTC
CDR3: CASSLNRPYEQYF
D: -
J: TRBJ2-7
size: few
V: TRBV5-1

DNA: TGTGCCAGCAGCCCTCACGACAGGGGCTACGAGCAGTACTTC
CDR3: CASSPHDRGYEQYF
D: TRBD1
J: TRBJ2-7
size: few
V: TRBV6-1

DNA: TGTGCCTCGTCGCCCGGGACAAACCAGGAGCCCCAGCATTTT
CDR3: CASSPGTNQEPQHF
D: -
J: TRBJ1-5
size: many
V: TRBV10-3

DNA: TGCGCCAGCAGCGTGACAGCGGGAGATACAGATACGCAGTATTTT
CDR3: CASSVTAGDTDTQYF
D: TRBD2
J: TRBJ2-3
size: -
V: TRBV5-1

DNA: TGTGCCAGCAGAGGCCAAGGGGGGGGCACAGATACGCAGTATTTT
CDR3: CASRGQGGGTDTQYF
D: -
J: TRBJ2-3
size: -
V: TRBV2

DNA: TGTGCCAGCAGGCGTGACTCGAGCGGGAGGGACACCGGGGAGCTGTTTTTT
CDR3: CASRRDSSGRDTGELFF
D: TRBD2
J: TRBJ2-2
size: -
V: TRBV9

DNA: TGTGCCAGCAGTTACTCGGGACTAGCGACTCTCCTTTACAATGAGCAGTTCTTC
CDR3: CASSYSGLATLLYNEQFF
D: TRBD2
J: TRBJ2-1
size: few
V: TRBV6-6

DNA: TGTGCCAGCAGTTACTCGAAAGGGACAGGGGGTCGGGAAAAACTGTTTTTT
CDR3: CASSYSKGTGGREKLFF
D: TRBD1
J: TRBJ1-4
size: many
V: TRBV6-5

DNA: TGCGCCAGCAGCTTGGGGGACAGTAACTATGGCTACACCTTC
CDR3: CASSLGDSNYGYTF
D: TRBD1
J: TRBJ1-2
size: many
V: TRBV5-1

DNA: TGTGCCAGCAGCCCTTTTCTGGGACAGGGGGAAAAACTGTTTTTT
CDR3: CASSPFLGQGEKLFF
D: TRBD1
J: TRBJ1-4
size: many
V: TRBV28

DNA: TGCGCCAGCAGTTCAGCGGGGGTACCTGGCACCGGGGAGCTGTTTTTT
CDR3: CASSSAGVPGTGELFF
D: TRBD2
J: TRBJ2-2
size: -
V: TRBV5-1

DNA: TGTGCCAGCAGCCCACCTACCAGCTCTAAAGAGGCTTTCTTT
CDR3: CASSPPTSSKEAFF
D: -
J: TRBJ1-1
size: many
V: TRBV3-1

DNA: TGTGCCAGCAGCTTAGGAGGCTACAATGAGCAGTTCTTC
CDR3: CASSLGGYNEQFF
D: -
J: TRBJ2-1
size: many
V: TRBV12-3/TRBV12-4

DNA: TGCAGCGTTCCGCTCGCGGGGGTGACAGATACGCAGTATTTT
CDR3: CSVPLAGVTDTQYF
D: TRBD2
J: TRBJ2-3
size: -
V: TRBV29-1

DNA: TGTGCCATCAGTGAGTCACAGGGCAATCAGCCCCAGCATTTT
CDR3: CAISESQGNQPQHF
D: -
J: TRBJ1-5
size: -
V: TRBV10-3

DNA: TGTGCCAGCATGGGACAGGGGGAACAGCCCCAGCATTTT
CDR3: CASMGQGEQPQHF
D: TRBD1
J: TRBJ1-5
size: many
V: TRBV2

DNA: TGTGCCAGCAGTTTAAAGGTAGCGGGGGGCCGAATTGAGCAGTTCTTC
CDR3: CASSLKVAGGRIEQFF
D: TRBD2
J: TRBJ2-1
size: -
V: TRBV28

DNA: TGTGCCAGCAGTGCGCCCAGTCCCGGGGAGCTGTTTTTT
CDR3: CASSAPSPGELFF
D: -
J: TRBJ2-2
size: many
V: TRBV28

DNA: TGTGCCAGCAGCCGGACTAGCGGGGGAGAAGGTAGCTACGAGCAGTACTTC
CDR3: CASSRTSGGEGSYEQYF
D: TRBD2
J: TRBJ2-7
size: few
V: TRBV13

DNA: TGCAGTGCTACTGGGGACCCCGGTACGAAAGATACGCAGTATTTT
CDR3: CSATGDPGTKDTQYF
D: -
J: TRBJ2-3
size: many
V: TRBV20-1